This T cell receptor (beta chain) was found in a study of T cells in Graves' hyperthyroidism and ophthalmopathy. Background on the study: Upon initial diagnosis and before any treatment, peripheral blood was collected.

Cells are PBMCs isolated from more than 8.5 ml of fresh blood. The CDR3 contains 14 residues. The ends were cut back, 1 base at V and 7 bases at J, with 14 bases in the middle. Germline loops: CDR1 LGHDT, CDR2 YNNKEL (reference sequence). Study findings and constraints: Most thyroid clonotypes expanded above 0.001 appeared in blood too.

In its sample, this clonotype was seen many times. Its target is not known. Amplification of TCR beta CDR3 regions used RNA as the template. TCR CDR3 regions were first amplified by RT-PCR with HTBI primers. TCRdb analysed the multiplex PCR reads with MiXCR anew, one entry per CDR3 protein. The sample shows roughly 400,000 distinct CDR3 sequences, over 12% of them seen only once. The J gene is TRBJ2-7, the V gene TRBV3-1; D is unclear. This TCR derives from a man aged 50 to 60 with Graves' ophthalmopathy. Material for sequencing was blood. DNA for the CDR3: TGTGCCAGCAGCCAAGTATCGGCAGTGGGGGAGCAGTACTTC. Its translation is CASSQVSAVGEQYF.